This T cell receptor beta chain was profiled in a study of post-analysis software for immune sequencing data (dated by TCRdb to the mid-2010s). A note on the overall study: Recorded disease courses included relapsing-remitting, secondary progressive and progressive-relapsing multiple sclerosis, with some patients lacking subtype annotation. The patient repertoires were compared against approximately eleven previously published healthy control repertoires obtained from donors aged roughly 6 to 26 years. A subset of samples was prepared in parallel using single-end sample barcoding, then pooled and co-amplified after Illumina adapter ligation.

TCR beta repertoires were profiled from peripheral blood of roughly 13 young patients with multiple sclerosis to demonstrate the VDJtools post-analysis software. The multiple sclerosis patients were children and adolescents ranging in age from roughly 6 to 15 years. General study outcomes and caveats: The multiple sclerosis patient group was slightly younger than the control group. Multiple sclerosis patients had significantly lower normalized Chao1 diversity than controls, a result that suggests substantial peripheral T-cell clonal expansion. Direct clustering with F measure showed strong co-clustering of samples prepared in the same batch, prompting a batch-effect correction. Roughly 5 TRBV segments, including TRBV5-6, TRBV5-1 and TRBV20-1, were significantly more frequent in patients than controls.

A distance of 14 bases separates the germline ends of V and J, which lose 0 bases and 5 bases respectively. In the germline V gene (reference sequence), CDR1 corresponds to SGHNT and CDR2 to YYREEE. The CDR3 starts with the cysteine, ends with the phenylalanine, and has 15 residues. Just the 45-base CDR3 DNA is kept, in frame starting at base 1. The table lists this clonotype with a few counts. The antigen it recognizes is unknown. No base-level quality is on record; no much larger clone is a single base apart. The protocol used for the library was PCR. Sequencing was performed on an Illumina HiSeq 2500. To reduce PCR and sequencing biases, unique molecular identifiers were built into the TCR beta cDNA libraries. Per 1 to 10 million input T cells, around 500,000 cDNA molecules were obtained, such that each molecule approximated one T cell. The patient libraries were prepared and sequenced with the same protocol used for the earlier healthy control dataset. Samples belonging to the same batch were prepared together, multiplexed and sequenced on a shared HiSeq lane. As for how the authors treated the data: MIGEC was used to process the raw barcoded reads, and molecular identifier groups with only a single read were discarded before consensus assembly and CDR3 extraction. VDJtools was used for post-analysis of the clonotype tables, with diversity normalized by down-sampling every dataset to the smallest sample size. To correct batch-related cross-sample contamination, repertoire overlap clustering matched CDR3 amino acid sequences but not nucleotide sequences. TCRdb applied fastp at Q25 and MiXCR to the public reads, then kept only in-frame beta chains. Identical CDR3 proteins give one entry, which carries the most common genes and DNA. The V and J calls, along with clone size, are taken from TCRdb and not from the paper's own processing. For this sample the table gives hundreds of thousands of distinct CDR3 sequences, of which 59% were detected only once. The ten largest clones take up about 11% of the sample.

The rearrangement combines TRBV5-4 with TRBJ2-5; the D call could be TRBD1 or TRBD2, with each sharing 5 bases. The sequencing sample was made of blood. The source of this sequence is a girl aged 2 to 9 with multiple sclerosis. The encoded CDR3 is CASSLGGYRSETQYF. The DNA sequence is given as TGTGCCAGCAGCTTGGGGGGGTATCGATCGGAGACCCAGTACTTC.